This TCR beta chain appears in the sequencing data of a study of blood T cell repertoires in COVID-19. Overall study context: Sites in the United States, Italy and Spain provided acute and convalescent COVID-19 samples. T cells, B-cell-depleted T cells, or PBMCs supplied cDNA or gDNA.

As handled by the study authors: From reference gene primer amplification, estimates of nucleated cell counts were derived. Profiled with immunoSEQ multiplex PCR; TCRdb holds only in-frame clones, not every one. V and J calls and clone size are as listed in that table; D and trimming were resolved from the DNA. The sample has 180,000 or so clones, 86% seen once. This clone was picked up a small number of times. The CDR3 runs 12 residues. V lost 5 bases and J lost 9, with 11 bases in between. The gene calls are TRBV12-3 or TRBV12-4 and TRBJ2-1; no reliable D call. Sequenced sample: peripheral blood. The origin of this receptor is a man in his late teens or twenties with acute or convalescent COVID-19. The CDR3 spells CASSRLAFEQFF. The CDR3 DNA reads as TGTGCCAGCAGTCGACTTGCTTTTGAGCAGTTCTTC.